Detailed here is one T cell receptor beta chain. The antigen remains unidentified. The CDR3 extends over 14 amino acids. Trimming left V 3 bases short and J 2 bases short, with 11 bases between. Germline V CDR1 and CDR2: MNHEY, SMNVEV (reference sequence). This sample was included in a study of response to subunit inactivated influenza vaccine. Whole-study results and caveats: T cells newly recruited by each seasonal influenza vaccination are few, the authors suggested.

TCRdb recomputed calls from the RT-PCR reads with MiXCR, one row per CDR3 protein. The sample lists hundreds of thousands of distinct CDR3 sequences; 16% were seen once. The origin of this receptor is a man aged 50 to 69 who received an inactivated influenza vaccine. The chain carries TRBV27 and TRBJ2-7; D is unclear. This sample comprised CD4+ T cells sorted from PBMCs, obtained approximately 25 months after vaccination. The CDR3 nucleotides read TGTGCCAGCAGTTTCAGCCGAGGAGCCTACGAGCAGTACTTC. This sequence encodes CASSFSRGAYEQYF.